Listed here are 19 T cell receptor beta chains from one sample, sequenced in a study of T cell repertoires in cytomegalovirus infection. TCRdb ran MiXCR on the reads and lists one entry per CDR3 protein. The table has around 530,000 distinct CDR3 sequences, more than 15% seen once. The source material was CD8+ T cells from PBMCs. The receptor source for this set is a human donor in good health (CMV status not recorded). Some clones in this sample may be carry-over from other donors' samples.

Comment on this clonotype: Since a much larger clone is just one base distant, this may be a read error. The J gene is TRBJ2-2, the V gene TRBV6-8; D uncertain. The CDR3 spans 15 residues. Germline V gene data show CDR1 as MNHGY and CDR2 as SAAAGT. CDR3 nucleotide sequence: TGTGCCAACAGTTACCAGAGGTCGAACACCGGGGAGCTGTTTTTT. Protein sequence: CANSYQRSNTGELFF.

V is TRBV15 and J is TRBJ1-3, with D possibly matching TRBD1 (6 bases). The CDR3 runs 15 residues. V was clipped by 0 bases and J by 1 base, with 7 bases between them. Germline loops: CDR1 LNHNV, CDR2 YYDKDF (reference sequence). CDR3 nucleotide sequence: TGTGCCACCAGCAGAGATCAGGGGTCTGGAAACACCATATATTTT. As protein: CATSRDQGSGNTIYF.

There are a few counts of this clonotype. The chain couples TRBV4-2 to TRBJ2-1, with D possibly TRBD2 on 6 matching bases. Germline assignment: CDR1 LGHNA and CDR2 YNFKEQ. The CDR3 length is 12 residues. Trimming took 3 bases from V and 8 from J, leaving 8 bases between them. CDR3 DNA: TGTGCCAGCAGCCAGCGGGACTATGAGCAGTTCTTC. Translated, it gives CASSQRDYEQFF.

This clonotype has a count of ten or more. The J gene is TRBJ2-7, the V gene TRBV7-2, with D perhaps assigned TRBD1 or TRBD2 (5 bases each). CDR1 and CDR2 (germline): SGHTA, FQGNSA. V shed 2 bases and J shed 4 bases, with 12 bases lying between them. This CDR3 is 14 amino acids long. This chain's CDR3 is CASSLLPGPYEQYF. In DNA form, the CDR3 reads TGTGCCAGCAGCTTACTCCCGGGGCCATACGAGCAGTACTTC.

This clonotype was observed a few times. The gene calls are TRBV4-2 and TRBJ2-7; 8 bases map to TRBD2. The CDR3 spans 17 residues. Germline values: CDR1 LGHNA, CDR2 YNFKEQ. The ends lost 0 bases at V and 2 bases at J; junction bases unmatched: 9. CDR3 nucleotides: TGTGCCAGCAGCCAAGATCTAAACAGCGGGAGCACCTACGAGCAGTACTTC. Translating it yields CASSQDLNSGSTYEQYF.

The chain is built from TRBV4-2 and TRBJ2-7, with 9 bases matching TRBD2. From germline, CDR1 is LGHNA and CDR2 YNFKEQ. This CDR3 has 18 amino acids. J was trimmed by 0 bases and V by 1 base; bases with no gene match: 10. For the CDR3, the DNA is TGTGCCAGCAGCCAAGTTTGGGCTAGCGGGAATCCCTCCTACGAGCAGTACTTC. This gives the protein CASSQVWASGNPSYEQYF.

V and J are TRBV18 and TRBJ1-2; no clear D. Germline V lookup: CDR1 KGHSH, CDR2 LQKENI. V lost 1 base, J lost 5 bases, and 11 bases lay in between. The CDR3 spans 14 residues. The CDR3 coding sequence is TGTGCCAGCTCACCACGCCCTGTACGGTATGGCTACACCTTC. Amino acids: CASSPRPVRYGYTF.

The CDR3 DNA sequence: TGTGCCAGCAGCCCAGGGCAGGGTGGGACCTATAATTCACCCCTCCACTTT. Translating gives CASSPGQGGTYNSPLHF. The chain joins TRBV6-5 to TRBJ1-6; D is possibly TRBD1 (5 bases). Germline V gene lookup returns CDR1 MNHEY and CDR2 SVGAGI. V was cut by 6 bases and J by 2 bases, with 17 bases left in between. This CDR3 region has 17 residues.

This clonotype was counted between two and nine times. The chain joins TRBV15 to TRBJ2-7; D is possibly TRBD1 (6 bases). Trimming pared 2 bases from V and 1 base from J, leaving 9 bases between. CDR1 is LNHNV, CDR2 YYDKDF, per germline (reference sequence). The CDR3 sequence is 14 residues long. CDR3 sequence: CATSRRQASYEQYF. Written as DNA, the CDR3 is TGTGCCACCAGCAGACGACAGGCTTCCTACGAGCAGTACTTC. Based on the CDR3 plus reference TRBV15 and TRBJ2-7, the full variable domain is DAMVIQNPRYQVTQFGKPVTLSCSQTLNHNVMYWYQQKSSQAPKLLFHYYDKDFNNEADTPDNFQSRRPNTSFCFLDIRSPGLGDTAMYLCATSRRQASYEQYFGPGTRLTVT.

This clonotype was counted at least ten times. The V gene is TRBV7-8, the J gene TRBJ2-1; TRBD2 matches at 8 bases. V trimming: 4 bases; J trimming: 4 bases; junction bases outside the gene matches: 3. The germline V gene has CDR1 SGHVS and CDR2 FQNEAQ. This CDR3 spans 14 amino acids. The CDR3: CASSSLAVYNEQFF. The CDR3 DNA follows: TGTGCCAGCAGCTCACTAGCGGTTTACAATGAGCAGTTCTTC.

Many counts were recorded for this clonotype. The V and J genes are TRBV12-3 or TRBV12-4 and TRBJ1-1; D ambiguous. V dropped 7 bases and J dropped 2 bases, with 20 bases sitting between them. This CDR3 spans 16 amino acids. In DNA form, the CDR3 reads TGTGCCAGCAACCTTTCGGGTGGACGGGGAAACACTGAAGCTTTCTTT. Its translation: CASNLSGGRGNTEAFF.

This clonotype appeared a few times. The chain recombines TRBV10-3 with TRBJ1-5; D not certain. CDR3 length: 16 residues. Trimming cost V 0 bases and J 0 bases, with 9 bases left between them. Germline V gene lookup returns CDR1 ENHRY and CDR2 SYGVKD. The CDR3 loop is CAISESSWGSNQPQHF. The CDR3 DNA reads TGTGCCATCAGTGAGTCGAGCTGGGGTAGCAATCAGCCCCAGCATTTT.

CDR3 region: CSARGRDRDYITGELFF. In nucleotides, the CDR3 is TGCAGTGCTAGAGGGCGAGACCGGGACTATATCACCGGGGAGCTGTTTTTT. V gene TRBV20-1 combines with J gene TRBJ2-2; 7 nucleotides match TRBD2. V trimming: 1 base; J trimming: 4 bases; junction bases outside the gene matches: 12. This CDR3 has 17 amino acids. CDR1 is DFQATT and CDR2 is SNEGSKA in the germline V gene (reference sequence).

The rearrangement joins TRBV13 to TRBJ2-1; D call uncertain. The CDR3 totals 13 residues. V was clipped by 1 base and J by 8 bases, with 9 bases between them. Germline values: CDR1 PRHDT, CDR2 FYEKMQ (reference sequence). The CDR3 DNA reads as TGTGCCAGCAGCTTAGTCCTGGGCGATGAGCAGTTCTTC. It is translated as CASSLVLGDEQFF.

The CDR3, as DNA: TGTGCCAGCAGCCCCGCGGGAGGGGTCCTTGAGGGCGAGCAGTACTTC. Translation gives CASSPAGGVLEGEQYF. The rearrangement joins TRBV9 to TRBJ2-7, with 9 positions matching TRBD2. V trimming: 4 bases; J trimming: 6 bases; junction bases outside the gene matches: 14. The CDR3 runs to 16 residues. The V gene's germline CDR1 is SGDLS and CDR2 YYNGEE. Full variable domain (missing parts from reference TRBV9 and TRBJ2-7): DSGVTQTPKHLITATGQRVTLRCSPRSGDLSVYWYQQSLDQGLQFLIQYYNGEERAKGNILERFSAQQFPDLHSELNLSSLELGDSALYFCASSPAGGVLEGEQYFGPGTRLTVT.

The chain joins TRBV6-6 to TRBJ2-7, with 9 bases fitting TRBD1. The CDR3 has 12 residues. Germline V lookup: CDR1 MNHNY, CDR2 SVGAGI (reference sequence). As DNA, the CDR3 is TGTGCTGCCGGGACAGGGATCTACGAGCAGTACTTC. Translating it yields CAAGTGIYEQYF.

This clonotype showed up many times. The chain combines TRBV11-2 with TRBJ2-7, with TRBD1 matching 7 bases. The trim removed 5 bases at V and 4 bases at J, leaving 8 bases unmatched. Germline CDR1 reads SGHAT; CDR2 reads FQNNGV. This CDR3 region has 14 residues. In DNA form, the CDR3 reads TGTGCCAGCAGCCGCAGAGGGACAGTGTACGAGCAGTACTTC. Its protein is CASSRRGTVYEQYF.

CDR3 residues: CASSQSGARDTQYF. CDR3 in DNA: TGTGCCAGCAGCCAAAGTGGGGCTAGGGATACGCAGTATTTT. J is TRBJ2-3 and V is TRBV14; possibly TRBD1 for D (5 bases). CDR3 length equals 14 residues. The germline V gene encodes CDR1 SGHDN and CDR2 FVKESK. With 2 bases removed from V and 6 bases from J, the gap between germline ends came to 12 bases.

This clonotype was counted between two and nine times. V and J are TRBV10-2 and TRBJ1-2; no reliable D call. Deletions cut 10 bases from V and 4 bases from J, with 16 bases between. CDR3 length: 13 residues. CDR1 WSHSY and CDR2 SAAADI come from the germline V gene. The CDR3 here is CATRTPTAYGYTF. The CDR3 nucleotides are TGCGCCACACGGACCCCTACCGCCTATGGCTACACCTTC.